This T cell receptor beta chain was sequenced in a study of OX40 agonist ivuxolimab in advanced cancers. Germline V gives CDR1 SGHTS, CDR2 YDEGEE. Trimming pared 4 bases from V and 4 bases from J, leaving 12 bases between. The length of the CDR3 is 14 residues. Assay: immunoSEQ multiplex PCR; the TCRdb copy retains only in-frame clones and omits some. The sample lists about 60,000 clones, about 88% seen once, with about 3.9% in the top ten. The sequence derives from an adult with an advanced solid tumor such as melanoma, head and neck, liver or kidney cancer. Sequenced material: CD4+ or CD8+ T cells sorted from blood, taken in a trial of the OX40 agonist ivuxolimab. V gene TRBV5-8 combines with J gene TRBJ2-1, with D perhaps TRBD2 (5 bases). DNA of the CDR3: TGTGCCAGCAGCGGTTTCGGGAATTACAATGAGCAGTTCTTC. Its translation: CASSGFGNYNEQFF.